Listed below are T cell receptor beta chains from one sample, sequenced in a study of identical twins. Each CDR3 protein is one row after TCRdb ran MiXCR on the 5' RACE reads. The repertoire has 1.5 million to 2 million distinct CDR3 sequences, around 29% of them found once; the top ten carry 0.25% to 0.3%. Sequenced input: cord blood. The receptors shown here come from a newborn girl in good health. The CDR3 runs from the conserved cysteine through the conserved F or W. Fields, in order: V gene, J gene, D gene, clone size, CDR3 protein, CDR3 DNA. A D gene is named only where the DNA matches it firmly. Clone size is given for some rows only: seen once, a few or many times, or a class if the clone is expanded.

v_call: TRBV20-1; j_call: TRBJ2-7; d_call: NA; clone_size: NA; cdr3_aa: CSAPGFRVHEQYF; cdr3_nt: TGCAGTGCCCCCGGATTTCGAGTCCACGAGCAGTACTTC
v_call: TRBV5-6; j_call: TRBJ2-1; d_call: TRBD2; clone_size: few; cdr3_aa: CASSYTGTSDNEQFF; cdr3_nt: TGTGCCAGCAGTTATACCGGGACTAGCGACAATGAGCAGTTCTTC
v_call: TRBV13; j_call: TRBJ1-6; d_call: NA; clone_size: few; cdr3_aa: CASMRPGSPLHF; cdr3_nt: TGTGCCAGCATGAGGCCTGGGTCACCCCTCCACTTT
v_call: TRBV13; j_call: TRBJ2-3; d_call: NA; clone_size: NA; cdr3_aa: CASSLSDQRADTQYF; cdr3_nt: TGTGCCAGCAGCTTGTCTGACCAACGGGCGGATACGCAGTATTTT
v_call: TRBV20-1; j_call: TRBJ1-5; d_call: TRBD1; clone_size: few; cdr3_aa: CSARSQQGDNQPQHF; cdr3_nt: TGCAGTGCTAGATCACAACAGGGGGACAATCAGCCCCAGCATTTT
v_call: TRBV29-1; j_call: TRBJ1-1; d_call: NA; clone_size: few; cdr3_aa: CSVAGGRPMNTEAFF; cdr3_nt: TGCAGCGTTGCGGGGGGGAGGCCCATGAACACTGAAGCTTTCTTT
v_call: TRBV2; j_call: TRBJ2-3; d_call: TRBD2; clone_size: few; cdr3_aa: CASSETSGAYF; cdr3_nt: TGTGCCAGCAGTGAAACTAGCGGGGCGTATTTT
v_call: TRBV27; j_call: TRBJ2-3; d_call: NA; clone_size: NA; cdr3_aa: CASGLMVGTDTQYF; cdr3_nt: TGTGCCAGCGGTTTAATGGTGGGCACAGATACGCAGTATTTT
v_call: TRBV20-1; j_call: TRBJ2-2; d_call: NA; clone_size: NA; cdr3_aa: CSGRRLGTNTGELFF; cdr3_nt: TGCAGTGGCAGACGACTAGGGACGAACACCGGGGAGCTGTTTTTT
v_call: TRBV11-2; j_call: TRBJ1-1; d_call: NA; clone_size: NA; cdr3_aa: CASSSNPLNTEAFF; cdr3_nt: TGTGCCAGCAGCAGTAACCCCCTGAACACTGAAGCTTTCTTT
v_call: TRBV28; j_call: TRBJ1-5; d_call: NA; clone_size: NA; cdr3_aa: CASSFSSLGYYQPQHF; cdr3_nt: TGTGCCAGCAGTTTTTCCAGCCTGGGCTATTATCAGCCCCAGCATTTT
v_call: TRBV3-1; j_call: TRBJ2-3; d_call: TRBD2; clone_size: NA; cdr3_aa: CASSPGTSGGRDTQYF; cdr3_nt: TGTGCCAGCAGCCCCGGGACTAGCGGGGGGAGAGATACGCAGTATTTT
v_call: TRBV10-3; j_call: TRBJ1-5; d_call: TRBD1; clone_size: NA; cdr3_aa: CAISDRRGQDQPQHF; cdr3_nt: TGTGCCATCAGTGATAGGAGGGGGCAGGATCAGCCCCAGCATTTT
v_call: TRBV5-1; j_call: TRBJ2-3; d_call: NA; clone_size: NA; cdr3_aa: CASSLAVPSFYLTDTQYF; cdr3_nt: TGCGCCAGCAGCTTGGCCGTGCCTAGCTTTTACTTAACAGATACGCAGTATTTT
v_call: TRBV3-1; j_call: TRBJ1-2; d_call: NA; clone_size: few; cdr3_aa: CASSQPNRGRGHLYGYTF; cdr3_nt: TGTGCCAGCAGCCAACCCAACCGCGGGAGGGGTCACCTCTATGGCTACACCTTC
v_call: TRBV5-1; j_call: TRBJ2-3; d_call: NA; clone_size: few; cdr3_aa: CASSPTIGTDTQYF; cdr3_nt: TGCGCCAGCAGCCCAACAATAGGCACAGATACGCAGTATTTT
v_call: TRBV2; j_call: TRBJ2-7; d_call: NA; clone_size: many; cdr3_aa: CASSEASALTYEQYF; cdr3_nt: TGTGCCAGCAGTGAAGCCTCCGCGTTGACCTACGAGCAGTACTTC
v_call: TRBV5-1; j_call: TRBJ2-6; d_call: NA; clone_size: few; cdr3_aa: CASSSEANVLTF; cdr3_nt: TGCGCCAGCAGTAGTGAGGCCAACGTCCTGACTTTC
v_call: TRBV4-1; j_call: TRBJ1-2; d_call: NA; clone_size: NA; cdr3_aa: CASSQDPQGTNYGYTF; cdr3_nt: TGCGCCAGCAGCCAAGATCCCCAGGGAACAAACTATGGCTACACCTTC
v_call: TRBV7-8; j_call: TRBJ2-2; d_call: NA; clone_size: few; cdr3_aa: CASSLAGVWTGELFF; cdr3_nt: TGTGCCAGCAGCTTAGCGGGGGTGTGGACCGGGGAGCTGTTTTTT
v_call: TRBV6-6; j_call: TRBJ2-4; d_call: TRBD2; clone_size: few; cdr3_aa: CASSYSMGLAGYNEQYF; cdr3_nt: TGTGCCAGCAGTTACTCAATGGGACTAGCGGGGTACAATGAGCAGTACTTC
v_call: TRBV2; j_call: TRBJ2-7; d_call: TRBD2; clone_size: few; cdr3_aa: CASGGGGYSYEQYF; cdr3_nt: TGTGCCAGCGGAGGCGGGGGATACTCCTACGAGCAGTACTTC
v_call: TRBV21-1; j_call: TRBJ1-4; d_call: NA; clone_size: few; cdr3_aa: CASSKGGTNEKLFF; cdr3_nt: TGTGCCAGCAGCAAAGGGGGCACTAATGAAAAACTGTTTTTT
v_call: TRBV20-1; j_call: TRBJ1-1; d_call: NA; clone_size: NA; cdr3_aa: CSARQGRREAFF; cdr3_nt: TGCAGTGCTAGACAGGGACGGAGGGAAGCTTTCTTT
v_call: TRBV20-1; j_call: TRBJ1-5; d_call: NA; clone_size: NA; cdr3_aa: CSAQRQANQPQHF; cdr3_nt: TGCAGTGCTCAACGACAGGCCAATCAGCCCCAGCATTTT
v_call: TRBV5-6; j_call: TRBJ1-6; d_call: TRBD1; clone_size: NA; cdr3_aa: CASSSNTGVSPLHF; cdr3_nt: TGTGCCAGCAGCTCGAACACAGGGGTTTCACCCCTCCACTTT
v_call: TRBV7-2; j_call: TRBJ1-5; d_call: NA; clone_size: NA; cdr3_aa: CASSLVINSNQPQHF; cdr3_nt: TGTGCCAGCAGCTTAGTCATCAATAGCAATCAGCCCCAGCATTTT
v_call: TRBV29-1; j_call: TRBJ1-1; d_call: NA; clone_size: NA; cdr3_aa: CSVGWGTEAFF; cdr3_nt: TGCAGCGTTGGATGGGGGACTGAAGCTTTCTTT
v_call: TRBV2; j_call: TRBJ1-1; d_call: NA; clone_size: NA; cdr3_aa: CASSPSGTEAFF; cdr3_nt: TGTGCCAGCAGCCCCTCGGGGACTGAAGCTTTCTTT
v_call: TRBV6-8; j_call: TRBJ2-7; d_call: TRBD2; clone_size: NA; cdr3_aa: CASSFKASGSYEQYF; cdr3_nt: TGTGCCAGCAGTTTCAAGGCTAGCGGCTCCTACGAGCAGTACTTC
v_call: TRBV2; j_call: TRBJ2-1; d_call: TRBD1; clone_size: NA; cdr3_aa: CASSEFPRTGSYNEQFF; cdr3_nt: TGTGCCAGCAGTGAATTTCCTAGGACAGGCTCGTACAATGAGCAGTTCTTC
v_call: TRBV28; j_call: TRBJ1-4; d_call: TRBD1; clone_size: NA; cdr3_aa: CASKGASEKLFF; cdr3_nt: TGTGCCAGCAAGGGGGCTAGTGAAAAACTGTTTTTT
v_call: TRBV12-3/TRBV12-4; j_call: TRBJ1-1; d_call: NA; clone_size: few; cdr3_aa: CASRPHPEDTEAFF; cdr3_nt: TGTGCCAGCAGACCCCACCCTGAGGACACTGAAGCTTTCTTT
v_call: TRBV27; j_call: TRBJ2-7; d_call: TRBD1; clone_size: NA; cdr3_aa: CASGMTGGSYEQYF; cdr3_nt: TGTGCCAGCGGGATGACAGGGGGCTCCTACGAGCAGTACTTC
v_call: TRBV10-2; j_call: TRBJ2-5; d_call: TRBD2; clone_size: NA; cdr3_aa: CASSDVLAGWETQYF; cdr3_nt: TGCGCCAGCAGTGACGTCCTAGCGGGGTGGGAGACCCAGTACTTC
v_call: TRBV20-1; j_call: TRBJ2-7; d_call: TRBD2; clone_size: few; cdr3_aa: CSARKTSGIYEQYF; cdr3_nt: TGCAGTGCTAGAAAAACTAGCGGGATATACGAGCAGTACTTC
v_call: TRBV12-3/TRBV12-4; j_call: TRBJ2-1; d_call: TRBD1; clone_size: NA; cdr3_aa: CASSSYRGDSYNEQFF; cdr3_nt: TGTGCCAGCAGTTCTTACAGGGGGGACTCCTACAATGAGCAGTTCTTC
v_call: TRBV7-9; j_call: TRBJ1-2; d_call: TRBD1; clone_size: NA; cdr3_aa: CASSRPPGQRLRGYTF; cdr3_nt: TGTGCCAGCAGCCGCCCTCCGGGACAGCGGTTAAGGGGCTACACCTTC
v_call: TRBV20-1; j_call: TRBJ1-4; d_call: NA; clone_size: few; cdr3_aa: CSARDSTGAEGKLFF; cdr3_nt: TGCAGTGCTAGAGATTCGACAGGCGCCGAGGGAAAACTGTTTTTT
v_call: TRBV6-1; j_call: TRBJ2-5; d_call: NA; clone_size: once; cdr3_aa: CASSEQLAVQYF; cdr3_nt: TGTGCCAGCAGTGAGCAATTAGCGGTCCAGTACTTC
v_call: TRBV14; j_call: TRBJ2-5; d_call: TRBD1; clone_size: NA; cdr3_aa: CASSHLRGGETQYF; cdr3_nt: TGTGCCAGCAGCCACTTGCGAGGGGGCGAGACCCAGTACTTC
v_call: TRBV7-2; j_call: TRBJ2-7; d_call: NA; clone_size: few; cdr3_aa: CASSLTGKSEQYF; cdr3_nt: TGTGCCAGCAGCTTAACAGGGAAAAGCGAGCAGTACTTC
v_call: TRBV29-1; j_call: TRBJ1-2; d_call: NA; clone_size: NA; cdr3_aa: CSVEGFEGSNYGYTF; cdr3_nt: TGCAGCGTTGAAGGTTTCGAGGGGTCTAACTATGGCTACACCTTC
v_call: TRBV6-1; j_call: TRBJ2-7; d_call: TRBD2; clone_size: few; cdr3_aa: CASSKLAIDYEQYF; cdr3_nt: TGTGCCAGCAGCAAACTAGCGATAGACTACGAGCAGTACTTC
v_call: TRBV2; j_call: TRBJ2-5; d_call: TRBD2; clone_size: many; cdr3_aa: CASSEKRGLQETQYF; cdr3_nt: TGTGCCAGCAGCGAGAAGCGGGGCCTTCAAGAGACCCAGTACTTC
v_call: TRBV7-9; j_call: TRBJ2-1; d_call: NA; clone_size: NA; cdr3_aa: CASGGLQYNEQFF; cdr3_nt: TGTGCCAGCGGCGGCCTACAATACAATGAGCAGTTCTTC
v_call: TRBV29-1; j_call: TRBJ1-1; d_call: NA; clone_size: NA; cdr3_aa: CSAAPRRGDTEAFF; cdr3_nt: TGCAGCGCCGCCCCTAGGAGGGGAGACACTGAAGCTTTCTTT
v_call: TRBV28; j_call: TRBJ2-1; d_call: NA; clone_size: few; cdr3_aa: CASSLPAPQMEQFF; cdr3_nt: TGTGCCAGCAGTTTACCGGCCCCGCAGATGGAGCAGTTCTTC
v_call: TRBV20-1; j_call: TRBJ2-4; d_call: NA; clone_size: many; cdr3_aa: CSARVTLAKNIQYF; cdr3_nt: TGCAGTGCTAGAGTCACCTTAGCCAAAAACATTCAGTACTTC
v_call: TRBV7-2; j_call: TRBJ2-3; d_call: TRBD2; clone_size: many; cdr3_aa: CASSLLAASTDTQYF; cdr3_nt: TGTGCCAGCAGCTTACTAGCGGCTAGCACAGATACGCAGTATTTT
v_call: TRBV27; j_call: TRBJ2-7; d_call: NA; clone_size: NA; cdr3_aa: CASSKLGSYEQYF; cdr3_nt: TGTGCCAGCAGTAAACTAGGCTCCTACGAGCAGTACTTC
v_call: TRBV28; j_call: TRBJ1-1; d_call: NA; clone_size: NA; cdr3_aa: CASSWHRDNEAFF; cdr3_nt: TGTGCCAGCAGTTGGCACCGGGACAATGAAGCTTTCTTT
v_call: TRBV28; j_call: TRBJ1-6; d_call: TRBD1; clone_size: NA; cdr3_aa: CASSSGQGAGSPLHF; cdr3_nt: TGTGCCAGCAGTTCCGGACAGGGGGCGGGATCACCCCTCCACTTT
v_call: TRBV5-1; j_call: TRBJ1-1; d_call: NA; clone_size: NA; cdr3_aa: CASSLMGGRTEAFF; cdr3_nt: TGCGCCAGCAGCTTGATGGGTGGTCGGACTGAAGCTTTCTTT
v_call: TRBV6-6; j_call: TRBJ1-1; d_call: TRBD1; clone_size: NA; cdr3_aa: CASSNRQGGSEAFF; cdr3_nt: TGTGCCAGCAGTAACCGACAGGGAGGATCTGAAGCTTTCTTT
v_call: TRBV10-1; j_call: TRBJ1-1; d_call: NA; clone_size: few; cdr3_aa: CASSATMNTEAFF; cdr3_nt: TGCGCCAGCAGTGCTACAATGAACACTGAAGCTTTCTTT
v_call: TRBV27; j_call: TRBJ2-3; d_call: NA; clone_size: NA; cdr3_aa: CASTPGGVRRGPDTQYF; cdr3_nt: TGTGCCAGCACGCCTGGTGGGGTCCGGCGGGGGCCAGATACGCAGTATTTT
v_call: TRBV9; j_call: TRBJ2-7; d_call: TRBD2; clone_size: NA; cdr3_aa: CASSTLAGRSYEQYF; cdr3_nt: TGTGCCAGCAGCACCCTAGCGGGGCGCTCCTACGAGCAGTACTTC
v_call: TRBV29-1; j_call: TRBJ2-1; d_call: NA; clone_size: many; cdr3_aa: CSVDSGDSYNEQFF; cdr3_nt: TGCAGCGTTGACTCGGGGGACTCCTACAATGAGCAGTTCTTC
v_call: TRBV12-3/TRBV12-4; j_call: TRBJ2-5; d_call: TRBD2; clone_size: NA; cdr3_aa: CASRPISGRETQYF; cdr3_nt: TGTGCCAGCAGGCCGATTAGCGGGAGGGAGACCCAGTACTTC